What follows are 21 T cell receptor beta chains derived from one specimen sequenced in a study of OX40 agonist ivuxolimab in advanced cancers. The library was made by the immunoSEQ multiplex PCR assay. The table was pulled from immuneACCESS by TCRdb, which kept in-frame rearrangements only. Such tables lose some clones; where checked, under half of the loss comes from unresolved V genes, and the rest has no known cause. The sample profile shows 15,000 to 20,000 clones; 80% to 95% of them were found once. The ten largest clones add up to 6.5% to 8% of the sample. The sequencing here drew on CD4+ or CD8+ T cells sorted from blood, taken in a trial of the OX40 agonist ivuxolimab. These receptors came from an adult with an advanced solid tumor such as melanoma, head and neck, liver or kidney cancer.

The rearrangement joins TRBV19 to TRBJ2-7; D ambiguous. Germline V lookup: CDR1 LNHDA, CDR2 SQIVND (reference sequence). The CDR3 length is 13 residues. V was pared by 4 bases and J by 4 bases, with 11 bases between. As DNA, the CDR3 is TGTGCCAGTAGTACCTTTCATCTTTACGAGCAGTACTTC. Protein product: CASSTFHLYEQYF.

This rearrangement joins TRBV28 to TRBJ1-1; D might be TRBD1 (6 bases). Germline V gives CDR1 MDHEN, CDR2 SYDVKM. This CDR3 has 16 residues. Trimming removed 4 bases from V and 11 bases from J, with 26 bases in between. Here the CDR3 reads CASSYRGGIVKLTAFF. The DNA for the CDR3 is TGTGCCAGCAGTTATAGGGGGGGGATTGTAAAGTTAACGGCTTTCTTT.

The chain combines TRBV11-2 with TRBJ2-7; unclear D gene. Trimming stripped 5 bases from V and 6 bases from J, with 8 bases between. The length of the CDR3 is 11 residues. CDR1 SGHAT and CDR2 FQNNGV come from the germline V gene. CDR3 DNA sequence: TGTGCCAGCAGCCCCCGAATCGAGCAGTACTTC. Residues: CASSPRIEQYF.

The rearrangement joins TRBV4-1 to TRBJ2-1; TRBD2 matches 7 bases. CDR1 is MGHRA and CDR2 is YSYEKL in the germline V gene. V lost 2 bases to trimming and J lost 7 bases; unmatched junction nucleotides: 2. The CDR3 length is 13 residues. CDR3 coding DNA: TGCGCCAGCAGCCAACCTAGCGGTAATGAGCAGTTCTTC. This sequence encodes CASSQPSGNEQFF.

The chain couples TRBV11-3 to TRBJ2-3; D possibly uses TRBD1 or TRBD2 (5 bases each). This CDR3 is 15 amino acids long. Germline CDR1 SGHNT, CDR2 YENEEA. Trimming took 5 bases from V and 0 from J, leaving 12 bases between them. The DNA for the CDR3 is TGTGCCAGCAGCCCCGGGGCAGCTAGCACAGATACGCAGTATTTT. Translation gives CASSPGAASTDTQYF.

The chain links TRBV4-3 to TRBJ2-3; D uncertain. Germline lookup yields CDR1 LGHNA and CDR2 YSLEER. The CDR3 runs to 14 residues. Trimming left V 0 bases short and J 5 bases short, with 9 bases between. The CDR3 DNA reads as TGCGCCAGCAGCCAAGATAGGGTAAGAGATACGCAGTATTTT. It codes for CASSQDRVRDTQYF.

V gene TRBV19 combines with J gene TRBJ2-3; perhaps TRBD2 as D (6 bases). CDR1 LNHDA and CDR2 SQIVND come from the germline V gene (reference sequence). The CDR3 spans 16 residues. Between the trimmed V and J ends, which lost 3 bases and 2 bases, there was a span of 15 bases. CDR3 amino acids: CASSIQFGGVTDTQYF. The CDR3 DNA is TGTGCCAGTAGTATTCAATTCGGAGGGGTCACAGATACGCAGTATTTT. Full variable domain (rest looked up from reference TRBV19 and TRBJ2-3): DGGITQSPKYLFRKEGQNVTLSCEQNLNHDAMYWYRQDPGQGLRLIYYSQIVNDFQKGDIAEGYSVSREKKESFPLTVTSAQKNPTAFYLCASSIQFGGVTDTQYFGPGTRLTVL.

The CDR3 here is CARLDVYYGYTF. CDR3 in DNA: TGCGCCAGGTTGGACGTTTACTATGGCTACACCTTC. The V and J genes are TRBV10-1 and TRBJ1-2; D is undetermined. CDR3 length: 12 residues. V was cut by 9 bases and J by 3 bases, with 11 bases left in between. CDR1 is WNHNN and CDR2 is SYGVQD in the germline V gene (reference sequence).

This sequence joins TRBV4-2 and TRBJ2-1, with D uncertain. The V and J ends lost 0 bases and 2 bases respectively, with 11 bases between them. This CDR3 contains 16 residues. The germline CDR1 and CDR2 sequences are LGHNA and YNFKEQ. The CDR3 nucleotides read TGTGCCAGCAGCCAAGATGGGCACCTTACCTACAATGAGCAGTTCTTC. Residues: CASSQDGHLTYNEQFF.

The chain uses TRBV4-3 and TRBJ2-7; D is unresolved. CDR1 and CDR2 from the germline V gene are LGHNA and YSLEER. This CDR3 is built from 16 residues. V gave up 3 bases and J gave up 3 bases, with 18 bases separating them. The CDR3, as DNA: TGCGCCAGCAGCCAGGAATCGACTGGGTCCCTCTACGAGCAGTACTTC. Residues: CASSQESTGSLYEQYF.

V usage is TRBV5-6 and J usage is TRBJ1-2; TRBD1 agrees at 7 bases. J lost 6 bases, V lost 4 bases, and 6 bases had no gene match. The CDR3 spans 13 residues. Per germline, CDR1 SGHDT and CDR2 YYEEEE. Written as DNA, the CDR3 is TGTGCCAGCAGCACAGGGGATATCGATGGCTACACCTTC. It translates to CASSTGDIDGYTF.

This chain links TRBV4-1 with TRBJ2-1; tentatively, D is TRBD2 (5 bases). Per the germline V gene, CDR1 is MGHRA and CDR2 is YSYEKL. With 0 bases removed from V and 10 bases from J, the gap between germline ends came to 10 bases. The CDR3 spans 13 residues. In DNA form, the CDR3 reads TGCGCCAGCAGCCAAGATTCGGGCGGGGAGCAGTTCTTC. Translation gives CASSQDSGGEQFF.

The chain employs TRBV27 and TRBJ2-1, with TRBD2 matching over 12 bases. Germline V gene lookup returns CDR1 MNHEY and CDR2 SMNVEV (reference sequence). The CDR3 has 16 amino acids. J lost 10 bases, V lost 2 bases, and 9 bases had no gene match. The CDR3 coding sequence is TGTGCCAGCAGTTTACTTCTAGCGGGAGGGCCGGGGGAGCAGTTCTTC. Amino acid sequence: CASSLLLAGGPGEQFF.

The genes are TRBV28 and TRBJ2-2, with D unclear. Germline V lookup: CDR1 MDHEN, CDR2 SYDVKM. The CDR3 has 13 amino acids. The V gene lost 4 bases and the J gene lost 2 bases, with 5 bases spanning the gap. The CDR3 region is CASSYPNTGELFF. The CDR3 nucleotides are TGTGCCAGCAGTTACCCCAACACCGGGGAGCTGTTTTTT.

This chain joins TRBV7-9 and TRBJ2-1; no clear D. The CDR3 is 12 amino acids. CDR1 and CDR2 from the germline V gene are SEHNR and FQNEAQ (reference sequence). Trimming cost V 5 bases and J 6 bases, with 8 bases left between them. The CDR3 loop is CASSHMSNEQFF. In DNA, the CDR3 is TGTGCCAGCAGCCATATGAGCAATGAGCAGTTCTTC.

J is TRBJ2-1 and V is TRBV6-5; possibly TRBD1 or TRBD2 for D (5 bases each). The V end lost 2 bases, the J end lost 8 bases, and 13 bases lay between the germline ends. This CDR3 is 14 amino acids long. Germline values: CDR1 MNHEY, CDR2 SVGAGI. Written as DNA, the CDR3 is TGTGCCAGCAGTTACGTGGCCTTGGGGGATGAGCAGTTCTTC. This sequence encodes CASSYVALGDEQFF.

The J gene is TRBJ2-1, the V gene TRBV5-1; 9 bases fit TRBD1. The CDR3 loop spans 17 amino acids. Trimming cost V 3 bases and J 5 bases; bases outside gene matches: 12. CDR1 is SGHRS and CDR2 is YFSETQ in the germline V gene. CDR3 bases: TGCGCCAGCAGCTCCACCCCCGCCGGGACAGGGAACAATGAGCAGTTCTTC. Translation: CASSSTPAGTGNNEQFF.

This chain joins TRBV4-1 and TRBJ1-1; D unresolved. The V end lost 0 bases, the J end lost 1 base, and 6 bases lay between the germline ends. This CDR3 is built from 14 residues. Germline CDR1 and CDR2: MGHRA and YSYEKL. The CDR3 DNA is TGCGCCAGCAGCCAAGAAGGTCGGAACACTGAAGCTTTCTTT. Its protein product is CASSQEGRNTEAFF.

This chain uses TRBV5-1 with TRBJ2-2; 8 nucleotides match TRBD1. This CDR3 region has 18 residues. Germline CDR1 is SGHRS and CDR2 is YFSETQ. V shed 6 bases, J shed 7 bases, and the junction held 20 bases outside the gene matches. The CDR3 sequence: CASNPPGQGPRASGELFF. CDR3 sequence (DNA): TGCGCCAGCAACCCCCCCGGACAGGGACCCAGGGCGAGCGGGGAGCTGTTTTTT.

A remark on this clone: The sample holds other DNA sequences that translate to the same CDR3. The chain is built from TRBV5-6 and TRBJ2-7; D gene ambiguous. From germline, CDR1 is SGHDT and CDR2 YYEEEE. CDR3 length: 11 amino acids. Trimming removed 0 bases from V and 3 bases from J, with 1 base in between. The CDR3 here is CASSLGYEQYF. CDR3 sequence (DNA): TGTGCCAGCAGCTTGGGCTACGAGCAGTACTTC.

The V call is TRBV5-1, the J call TRBJ2-3; TRBD1 or TRBD2 may be the D gene (6 bases each). Germline assignment: CDR1 SGHRS and CDR2 YFSETQ. This CDR3 spans 17 amino acids. V lost 5 bases and J lost 1, with 20 bases in between. The CDR3 nucleotides read TGCGCCAGCAGGGGGGACCTCAGGGGAGGCGGCACAGATACGCAGTATTTT. It yields the protein CASRGDLRGGGTDTQYF.